This record concerns one TCR beta chain sequence. Germline CDR1 is SGHTA and CDR2 is FQGNSA. The length of the CDR3 is 14 residues. The V gene lost 5 bases and the J gene lost 3 bases, with 12 bases spanning the gap. Some clones are missing from TCRdb's copy, which holds only in-frame ones; the method was immunoSEQ multiplex PCR. This table has some 1,400,000 clones, approximately 96% appearing once. The sample comes from a study of shared clonotypes between healthy human individuals. The chain carries TRBV7-2 and TRBJ2-3; D unresolved. This TCR derives from a man aged 25 to 40 in good health. Sequenced input: naive CD4+ T cells sorted from blood. Subset reported: CD45RA+ positively selected. This CDR3 reads CASSPGAGTDTQYF. The CDR3, as DNA: TGTGCCAGCAGCCCAGGTGCAGGAACAGATACGCAGTATTTT.